This record concerns one TCR beta chain sequence. With 3 bases clipped from V and 4 bases from J, the junction kept 8 bases outside the gene matches. Germline CDR1 KGHSH, CDR2 LQKENI. This CDR3 region has 15 residues. Profiled with immunoSEQ multiplex PCR; TCRdb holds only in-frame clones, not every one. The sample lists about 350,000 clones, roughly 90% seen once, with over 8.5% in the top ten. Treatment indicated: roughly 20 received Ad26.COV2.S at low or high dose, single or two shots; five or six received placebo; per-sample allocation not given. The investigators took samples on day 63 after the first vaccine or placebo injection. Built on an Ad26 vector, the vaccine expressed Wuhan-strain SARS-CoV-2 spike. The sample belongs to a study of Ad26.COV2.S vaccination and SARS-CoV-2 variants. Study summary: Donor joined the COV1001 Ad26.COV2.S trial arm. Ad26.COV2.S, an intramuscular injection, was given once or twice 56 days apart.

The TCR comes from a person between 18 and 65 years old who received the Ad26.COV2.S COVID-19 vaccine or a placebo. Sequencing used peripheral blood, obtained in a trial of Ad26.COV2.S vaccine versus placebo. J is TRBJ1-1 and V is TRBV18, with TRBD1 matching over 7 bases. The CDR3 nucleotides read TGTGCCAGCTCACCGGGAGGACAGGCGGCCACTGAAGCTTTCTTT. Its translation is CASSPGGQAATEAFF.